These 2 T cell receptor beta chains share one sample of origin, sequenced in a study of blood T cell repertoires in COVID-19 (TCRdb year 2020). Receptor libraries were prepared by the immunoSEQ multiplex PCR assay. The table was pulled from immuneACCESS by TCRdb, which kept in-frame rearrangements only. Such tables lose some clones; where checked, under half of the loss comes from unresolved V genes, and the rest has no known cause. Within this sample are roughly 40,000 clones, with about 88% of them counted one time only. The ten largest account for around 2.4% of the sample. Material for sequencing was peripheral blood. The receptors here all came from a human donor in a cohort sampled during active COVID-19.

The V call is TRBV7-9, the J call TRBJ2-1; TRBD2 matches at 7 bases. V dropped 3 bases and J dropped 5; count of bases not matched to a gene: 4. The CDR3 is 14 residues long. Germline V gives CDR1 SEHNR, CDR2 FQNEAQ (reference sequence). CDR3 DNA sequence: TGTGCCAGCAGCTTCCGGGACTATGACAATGAGCAGTTCTTC. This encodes CASSFRDYDNEQFF.

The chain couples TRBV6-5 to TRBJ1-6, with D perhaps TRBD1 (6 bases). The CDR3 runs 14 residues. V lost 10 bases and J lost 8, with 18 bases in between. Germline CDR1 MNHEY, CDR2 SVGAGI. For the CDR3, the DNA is TGTGCCACTTGGCTTCCGGGGGGGCATTCACCCCTCCACTTT. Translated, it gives CATWLPGGHSPLHF.